The present TCR beta chain was sequenced within a study of shared clonotypes between healthy human individuals (dated by TCRdb to about 2020). Context from the whole study: A few men and a couple of women, aged 18 to 49 years, made up the cohort. For each donor, three plates each were used for CD4 naive and CD4 memory, two plates were used for CD8 naive, and one plate was used for CD8 memory. To estimate repertoire size and how much clonotype sharing occurs between individuals, the study deeply sequenced the blood TCR repertoires of a handful of healthy adults. Libraries were prepared and TCR repertoires were sequenced by different laboratories using diverse techniques, in order to increase sequencing depth and limit assay-specific biases. Per donor, leukapheresis produced somewhere between about 0.8 and 9 billion PBMCs. Overall results and qualifications from the work: Higher generation probabilities were observed for clonotypes shared by all four sorted-subset donors than for non-shared clonotypes. When several donors were compared, the shared fraction of clonotypes was 5% to 6.5% for naive CD4, 3.5% to 4% for naive CD8, about 2.5% for memory CD4, and around 0.4% for memory CD8. Only blood was sampled, and tissue TCR repertoires likely differ from those in blood. Incomplete sequencing was indicated by rarefaction of sorted-subset datasets, despite the large sequencing depth. Naive subsets generally had larger estimated clonotype richness than memory subsets. Based on pairwise subsampling, the degree of clonotype sharing among donors was expected to be affected by sequencing depth. The genetic and exposure-history diversity represented was limited by the small number of donors.

About this clone: Its antigen remains undetermined. Base quality data are lacking; no much larger clone is found one base away.

Donors were healthy HIV-negative adults with no recently reported acute infections or vaccinations. Only Caucasian adults living in Nashville, Tennessee, USA were represented among the donors. CD8 memory samples combined magnetically selected CD45RO+ cells with CCR7-negative CD45RA+ effector memory (TemRA) cells. Blood was obtained by leukapheresis, after which PBMCs were separated by Ficoll-Histopaque density gradient centrifugation and cryopreserved in liquid nitrogen vapor phase. Purity and quantity of every magnetically sorted T cell population were checked by analytical flow cytometry. Genomic DNA was isolated from every sorted fraction and measured by UV absorbance on a Nanodrop 2000c. In the germline V gene, CDR1 corresponds to SNHLY and CDR2 to FYNNEI. The CDR3 has 11 amino acids, counting the end cysteine and phenylalanine. Kept here is only the CDR3 DNA, which spans 33 bases and is read in frame from base 1. V and J are truncated by 10 bases and 1 base respectively, leaving an intervening sequence of 7 bases.

Using the deep immunoSEQ assay, multiplex PCR amplified TCR CDR3 regions from genomic DNA. For each cell subset, the extracted genomic DNA was distributed evenly across all wells of several immunoSEQ 96-well plates, and each plate served as one replicate. For sorted subsets, around 0.2 ug of genomic DNA, equivalent to 30,000 or so T cell genomes, went into each replicate PCR. The purified libraries were quantified using a Qubit 3.0 fluorometer, sized with a Bioanalyzer 2100, and then quantified again using the KAPA Library Quantification kit. Every immunoSEQ 96-well plate was sequenced on a separate single-read 150-cycle Illumina NextSeq 550 flow cell. Processing in the source paper ran as follows. Because the immunoSEQ output included only junctional sequences and no quality scores, the filtering could not be the same as the filtering used for full-length reads. Sequences were annotated with PyIR, a Python wrapper for IgBLAST v1.9, and V/J genes and CDR3 were assigned using IMGT germline references. Reads were removed for weak V/J assignments (E-value above 1e-6), missing CDR3, stop codons, out-of-frame junctions, or ambiguous translated residues. V3J clonotypes were defined by identical inferred V gene, J gene, and CDR3 amino acid sequence. Percentage overlap between repertoires was computed as shared unique clonotypes divided by the size of the smaller repertoire. Three approaches were used to assess repertoire richness: RTK rarefaction, the Chao1 estimator, and Recon v2.1 estimates of unobserved clonotypes. OLGA was used to compute generation probabilities for all TCRbeta clonotypes that the gDNA method yielded from a few donors. TCRdb's version of the immuneACCESS table is confined to in-frame rearrangements and falls short of the full clone set. An unresolved V gene accounts for under half of the shortfall where checked; the remainder is of unknown origin. From that table come the V and J calls and clone size; the DNA was used to work out D and trimming. This sample is represented by approximately 88,000 clones; 60% to 75% of them were singletons. The ten largest clones take up 50% of the sample.

The chain employs TRBV2 and TRBJ1-1; no D gene call is confident. This TCR was recovered from a man between 25 and 39 years old in good health. The material sequenced was memory CD8+ T cells sorted from blood. The sample's cell subset or site label is to be understood as: CD45RO+ cells pooled with CCR7-negative TemRA cells. The nucleotide sequence reads TGTGCCACCTCGGAGAACACTGAAGCTTTCTTT. Translated, this gives CATSENTEAFF.